This T cell receptor (beta chain) was documented in a study of CD8 T cells in Susac syndrome. Findings and limits, study-wide: CD8+ clones in Susac expanded most in TEMRA cells and active patients.

Details on this clonotype: No antigen is known for it.

Reverse transcription of 0.5 to 1 ug RNA was carried out with random hexamers. A multiplex approach, immunoSEQ multiplex PCR, amplified TCR beta CDR3 across 54 Vbeta and 13 Jbeta. A single record per CDR3 protein comes from TCRdb applying MiXCR to the immunoSEQ multiplex PCR reads. The table records 95,000 to 150,000 distinct CDR3 sequences, 85% to 95% of them present only once. Germline lookup yields CDR1 SGDLS and CDR2 YYNGEE. CDR3 length: 15 amino acids. Trimming took 2 bases from V and 0 from J; bases not matched to a gene: 1. This chain links TRBV9 with TRBJ2-2; 7 bases match TRBD2. Source material: CD8+ T cells from PBMCs. The TCR sequence derives from a human donor with Susac syndrome. The CDR3 DNA sequence: TGTGCCAGCAGCGTCGGGACTACGAACACCGGGGAGCTGTTTTTT. Protein product: CASSVGTTNTGELFF.